A single sample is the source of the 23 T cell receptor beta chains below, sequenced in a study of STAT3 mutations in large granular lymphocyte leukemia. The antigens of these receptors remain unknown. Regarding the study as a whole: At least one immunodominant TCR beta clonotype appeared in every T-cell large granular lymphocyte leukemia patient.

The data were produced by immunoSEQ multiplex PCR, yet TCRdb's version contains in-frame clones alone and is incomplete. The sample includes tens of thousands of clones, around 80% seen only once; the top ten take approximately 0.39%. The sequenced sample was PBMCs. These receptors were collected from a human donor with T large granular lymphocyte leukemia. Some clones in this sample may be carry-over from other donors' samples.

The chain joins TRBV10-3 to TRBJ1-5; no clear D. Germline values: CDR1 ENHRY, CDR2 SYGVKD. The CDR3 sequence is 18 residues long. Between the trimmed V and J ends, which lost 0 bases and 1 base, there was a span of 16 bases. CDR3 sequence (DNA): TGTGCCATCAGTGAGTCGTTTGTGAGGAGAAGGAGCAATCAGCCCCAGCATTTT. This gives the protein CAISESFVRRRSNQPQHF.

This clone was counted only a few times. This rearrangement joins TRBV6-5 to TRBJ1-2; the D gene is possibly TRBD1 (6 bases). The CDR3 length is 12 residues. CDR1 is MNHEY, CDR2 SVGAGI, per germline. With 5 bases removed from V and 4 bases from J, the gap between germline ends came to 8 bases. The CDR3, as DNA: TGTGCCAGCAGTCAGGACAGCTATGGCTACACCTTC. It is translated as CASSQDSYGYTF.

This clone was picked up one time. CDR3 loop: CAWSRGGSDSYEQYF. The CDR3 DNA reads as TGTGCCTGGAGTAGGGGTGGGAGCGACTCCTACGAGCAGTACTTC. The chain couples TRBV30 to TRBJ2-7; D assignment may be TRBD1 or TRBD2 (5 bases each). V was clipped by 2 bases and J by 0 bases, with 14 bases between them. The germline V gene has CDR1 GTSNPN and CDR2 SVGIG (reference sequence). The CDR3 extends over 15 amino acids. Using reference TRBV30 and TRBJ2-7 for the parts outside the CDR3, the full variable domain is SQTIHQWPATLVQPVGSPLSLECTVEGTSNPNLYWYRQAAGRGLQLLFYSVGIGQISSEVPQNLSASRPQDRQFILSSKKLLLSDSGFYLCAWSRGGSDSYEQYFGPGTRLTVT.

This clone has just one count. The chain employs TRBV20-1 and TRBJ1-2; no definite D call. Looked up from germline, CDR1 is DFQATT and CDR2 is SNEGSKA (reference sequence). The CDR3 covers 10 residues. Trimming stripped 4 bases from V and 5 bases from J, with 5 bases between. CDR3 sequence: CSAKGYGYTF. The CDR3 bases are TGCAGTGCTAAAGGGTATGGCTACACCTTC.

The V call is TRBV25-1, the J call TRBJ2-7; TRBD2 is a possible D gene (5 bases). The CDR3 extends over 15 amino acids. The V end was cut by 1 base, the J end by 4 bases, with 14 bases between. Germline loops: CDR1 MGHDK, CDR2 SYGVNS. The CDR3 loop is CASSESHGEPYEQYF. In DNA form, the CDR3 reads TGTGCCAGCAGTGAATCGCACGGGGAACCATACGAGCAGTACTTC.

The J gene is TRBJ2-5, the V gene TRBV7-9; either TRBD1 or TRBD2 may supply D (5 bases each). V lost 5 bases, J lost 7 bases, and 17 bases lay in between. The CDR3 has 14 amino acids. Germline V gene lookup returns CDR1 SEHNR and CDR2 FQNEAQ (reference sequence). The CDR3 loop reads CASSRRDPIMTQYF. The CDR3 nucleotides are TGTGCCAGCAGCCGCCGGGACCCTATTATGACCCAGTACTTC.

The J gene is TRBJ2-1, the V gene TRBV13, with 10 bases identical to TRBD1. Germline loops: CDR1 PRHDT, CDR2 FYEKMQ (reference sequence). The CDR3 spans 15 residues. V lost 6 bases and J lost 6; bases outside the gene matches: 8. CDR3 sequence (DNA): TGTGCCAGCAGTCCTCGGGGACAGGGGTCCAATGAGCAGTTCTTC. Encoded protein: CASSPRGQGSNEQFF.

The V call is TRBV6-6, the J call TRBJ1-1, with D hard to call. The V end was cut by 4 bases, the J end by 2 bases, with 8 bases between. CDR3 length equals 13 residues. The germline gives CDR1 MNHNY, CDR2 SVGAGI (reference sequence). The CDR3 DNA is TGTGCCAGCAGTTTACCGGGAAACACTGAAGCTTTCTTT. The encoded protein is CASSLPGNTEAFF.

This clone turned up a few times. The chain employs TRBV14 and TRBJ1-4; no clear D. The V gene lost 0 bases and the J gene lost 16 bases, with 12 bases spanning the gap. The germline V gene has CDR1 SGHDN and CDR2 FVKESK. This CDR3 is built from 12 residues. CDR3 nucleotide sequence: TGTGCCAGCAGCCAAGATGGGGAGGCTCCGTTTTTT. Its protein product is CASSQDGEAPFF.

The chain combines TRBV7-6 with TRBJ1-4, with D possibly being TRBD1 (5 bases). The CDR3 is 14 residues long. Looked up from germline, CDR1 is SGHVS and CDR2 is FNYEAQ. V lost 2 bases and J 8 bases, leaving 12 bases between the germline ends. The CDR3 DNA follows: TGTGCCAGCAGCTTAACCCCCGACAGCGAAAAACTGTTTTTT. Amino acids: CASSLTPDSEKLFF.

V usage is TRBV11-2 and J usage is TRBJ2-1, with 9 bases lining up with TRBD1. The V segment lost 6 bases and the J segment 0 bases; nucleotides outside the gene matches: 6. The germline V gene encodes CDR1 SGHAT and CDR2 FQNNGV. This CDR3 region has 16 residues. CDR3: CASRPTGGFSYNEQFF. The CDR3 DNA follows: TGTGCCAGCAGACCGACAGGGGGTTTCTCCTACAATGAGCAGTTCTTC. Using reference TRBV11-2 and TRBJ2-1 for the parts outside the CDR3, the full variable domain is EAGVAQSPRYKIIEKRQSVAFWCNPISGHATLYWYQQILGQGPKLLIQFQNNGVVDDSQLPKDRFSAERLKGVDSTLKIQPAKLEDSAVYLCASRPTGGFSYNEQFFGPGTRLTVL.

CDR3 residues: CASSLVIGNTEAFF. For the CDR3, the DNA is TGTGCCAGCAGTTTAGTCATTGGGAACACTGAAGCTTTCTTT. The rearrangement links TRBV27 to TRBJ1-1; D not certain. Germline CDR1 reads MNHEY; CDR2 reads SMNVEV (reference sequence). Trimming cost V 2 bases and J 1 base, with 8 bases left between them. This CDR3 spans 14 amino acids.

This chain links TRBV5-1 with TRBJ1-6; 10 bases are a match to TRBD1. The CDR3 is 16 residues long. J lost 9 bases, V lost 5 bases, and 11 bases had no gene match. Germline loops: CDR1 SGHRS, CDR2 YFSETQ. The CDR3 spells CASRWTGGNMGSPLHF. CDR3 nucleotides: TGCGCCAGCAGGTGGACAGGGGGGAATATGGGTTCACCCCTCCACTTT.

V and J are TRBV4-2 and TRBJ2-2; 8 bases map to TRBD2. The CDR3 contains 16 residues. From germline, CDR1 is LGHNA and CDR2 YNFKEQ. Trimming took 0 bases from V and 5 from J; bases not matched to a gene: 5. CDR3 sequence reads: CASSQDQAGVTGELFF. The CDR3 DNA sequence: TGTGCCAGCAGCCAAGACCAAGCGGGGGTTACCGGGGAGCTGTTTTTT.

The chain links TRBV15 to TRBJ1-3, with a weak D call TRBD1 (5 bases). The germline gives CDR1 LNHNV, CDR2 YYDKDF (reference sequence). CDR3 length: 20 residues. The ends were cut back, 0 bases at V and 0 bases at J, with 21 bases in the middle. Here the CDR3 reads CATSRDFLIRDRSSGNTIYF. CDR3 DNA sequence: TGTGCCACCAGCAGAGATTTTTTGATTAGGGACCGGAGCTCTGGAAACACCATATATTTT.

The chain's CDR3 is CASSQVFFQLGYGYTF. In DNA form, the CDR3 reads TGCGCCAGCAGCCAAGTTTTTTTCCAGCTGGGCTATGGCTACACCTTC. The chain has TRBV4-1 and TRBJ1-2; D gene uncertain. Germline CDR1 reads MGHRA; CDR2 reads YSYEKL. Trimming pared 1 base from V and 4 bases from J, leaving 16 bases between. The CDR3 consists of 16 residues.

V and J are TRBV14 and TRBJ2-5; tentatively, D is TRBD2 (6 bases). The CDR3 length is 13 residues. Germline V gene data show CDR1 as SGHDN and CDR2 as FVKESK. The V end was cut by 4 bases, the J end by 7 bases, with 13 bases between. The DNA for the CDR3 is TGTGCCAGCAGCCCGCGGGACCCCGGGACCCAGTACTTC. Translating it yields CASSPRDPGTQYF.

The V gene is TRBV5-1, the J gene TRBJ1-5; D not resolved. Trimming shortened V by 5 bases and J by 1 base, and 7 bases separated the two germline ends. Germline loops: CDR1 SGHRS, CDR2 YFSETQ. This CDR3 region has 13 residues. The CDR3 loop is CASREGSNQPQHF. CDR3 nucleotides: TGCGCCAGCAGGGAGGGAAGCAATCAGCCCCAGCATTTT.

J is TRBJ1-4 and V is TRBV28; D unclear. Germline values: CDR1 MDHEN, CDR2 SYDVKM. CDR3 length: 16 amino acids. V was cut by 5 bases and J by 7 bases, with 20 bases left in between. CDR3 amino acids: CASSLTLAGRREKLFF. The CDR3 DNA follows: TGTGCCAGCAGTCTCACTCTGGCAGGCCGACGTGAAAAACTGTTTTTT.

The CDR3, as DNA: TGTGCCAGCAGCGAATTACAGGGAAGCGAGCAGTACTTC. Amino acid sequence: CASSELQGSEQYF. The chain carries TRBV9 and TRBJ2-7; possibly TRBD1 for D (6 bases). Per the germline V gene, CDR1 is SGDLS and CDR2 is YYNGEE. There are 13 residues in the CDR3. Trimming shortened V by 3 bases and J by 6 bases, and 13 bases separated the two germline ends.

The genes are TRBV18 and TRBJ1-2; 9 nucleotides match TRBD1. This CDR3 has 17 residues. Per germline, CDR1 KGHSH and CDR2 LQKENI. Trimming took 3 bases from V and 2 from J; bases not matched to a gene: 10. CDR3 protein: CASSPTGTGQKNYGYTF. The CDR3 region has the DNA TGTGCCAGCTCACCTACCGGGACAGGGCAGAAGAACTATGGCTACACCTTC.

The chain joins TRBV2 to TRBJ1-6; D is ambiguous. This CDR3 comprises 15 residues. CDR1 is SNHLY and CDR2 is FYNNEI in the germline V gene. V was trimmed by 2 bases and J by 3 bases, leaving 8 bases between them. The CDR3, as DNA: TGTGCCAGCAGTGAAATAACAGACTATAATTCACCCCTCCACTTT. This codes for CASSEITDYNSPLHF.

This clone was counted between two and nine times. V and J are TRBV7-6 and TRBJ2-5; 7 bases are a match to TRBD1. Trimming at V came to 3 bases and at J to 0 bases, leaving 7 bases not matched to a gene. The CDR3 is 16 residues long. Germline CDR1 is SGHVS and CDR2 is FNYEAQ. CDR3 region: CASSFGTESYQETQYF. In DNA, the CDR3 is TGTGCCAGCAGCTTTGGGACAGAGTCGTACCAAGAGACCCAGTACTTC.